The rows below give T cell receptor beta chains drawn from one sample of a study of cytotoxic CD8 clonotypes in ibrutinib-treated CLL. The repertoire was sequenced with immunoSEQ multiplex PCR; TCRdb's copy has only in-frame clones and lacks some. The sample carries approximately 130,000 clones, 80% to 85% recorded once. Sample: PBMCs, taken after 24 months of ibrutinib treatment. These receptor sequences come from a human donor with chronic lymphocytic leukemia. Both conserved end residues are part of each CDR3. D genes are given only for firm matches. Clone size is not always given. Where it is, it says once, few, many or a class for expanded clones.

j_call | v_call | clone_size | d_call | cdr3_aa | cdr3_nt
TRBJ2-3 | TRBV7-6 | NA | NA | CASSSRMHQGLNTDTQYF | TGTGCCAGCAGCTCCCGGATGCACCAAGGCCTAAACACAGATACGCAGTATTTT
TRBJ2-1 | TRBV6-5 | NA | TRBD1 | CASLTGKFGNEQFF | TGTGCCAGCCTGACAGGGAAGTTTGGGAATGAGCAGTTCTTC
TRBJ2-3 | TRBV4-3 | NA | NA | CASSQDPASDTQYF | TGCGCCAGCAGCCAAGATCCCGCAAGTGATACGCAGTATTTT
TRBJ2-5 | TRBV7-2 | NA | NA | CASSLVSQETQYF | TGTGCCAGCAGCTTAGTTAGTCAAGAGACCCAGTACTTC
TRBJ1-1 | TRBV19 | few | NA | CASSIEGYSTEAFF | TGTGCCAGTAGTATAGAGGGGTATTCCACTGAAGCTTTCTTT
TRBJ2-1 | TRBV7-8 | NA | NA | CASIIRRGSEQFF | TGTGCCAGCATCATCCGGCGGGGCAGTGAGCAGTTCTTC
TRBJ2-4 | TRBV5-4 | NA | TRBD2 | CASSSGGRENIQYF | TGTGCCAGCAGCTCTGGGGGGAGGGAAAACATTCAGTACTTC
TRBJ2-7 | TRBV6-6 | NA | TRBD1 | CASSSPGTGDYEQYF | TGTGCCAGCAGTTCGCCGGGGACAGGGGACTACGAGCAGTACTTC
TRBJ1-1 | TRBV6-1 | NA | NA | CASSRVYDTEAFF | TGTGCCAGCAGCAGGGTGTACGACACTGAAGCTTTCTTT
TRBJ1-6 | TRBV10-3 | NA | NA | CAIECFWLRPQPYNSPLHF | TGTGCCATCGAATGCTTTTGGCTCAGACCCCAGCCCTATAATTCACCCCTCCACTTT
TRBJ2-2 | TRBV18 | NA | TRBD2 | CASSPTLAGGYTGELFF | TGTGCCAGCTCACCGACACTAGCGGGGGGCTACACCGGGGAGCTGTTTTTT
TRBJ2-2 | TRBV28 | NA | NA | CATNTGTASRGGELFF | TGTGCCACCAACACGGGAACTGCTTCTAGGGGCGGGGAGCTGTTTTTT
TRBJ2-1 | TRBV19 | medium-sized | TRBD2 | CASSISSGGIYNEQFF | TGTGCCAGTAGTATTTCGAGCGGGGGGATTTACAATGAGCAGTTCTTC
TRBJ1-2 | TRBV19 | NA | NA | CASSPLWAAGYTF | TGTGCCAGTAGTCCCTTATGGGCAGCTGGCTACACCTTC
TRBJ1-6 | TRBV5-1 | NA | NA | CASSLGVSTPYSPLHF | TGCGCCAGCAGCTTGGGAGTTAGTACCCCCTATTCACCCCTCCACTTT
TRBJ2-3 | TRBV11-2 | NA | NA | CASSVRSNADTQYF | TGTGCCAGCAGCGTCCGAAGTAACGCAGATACGCAGTATTTT